This TCR beta chain originates from a study of beta chain features in type 1 diabetes. Turning to the study itself: In all, 85 million to 130 million sorted cells from all samples were analyzed. Findings and limits, study-wide: In every one of the four CD4+ subsets, TCRB CDR3s were moderately but significantly shorter in Type 1 diabetes patients. Patients and controls would be equally affected if PCR favored shorter templates.

This clone showed up many times. Antigen: not known. V dropped 7 bases and J dropped 7 bases, with 17 bases sitting between them. CDR3 size: 13 residues. Germline loops: CDR1 MDHEN, CDR2 SYDVKM. Staining for CD45RO/CCR7/CD25/CD127/CD95/CD27 allowed sorting of CD4+ naive, central memory, regulatory and stem cell-like memory cells. All of the isolated RNA was reverse transcribed, so expressed TCRB transcripts were sequenced. Sequencing used immunoSEQ multiplex PCR; TCRdb keeps in-frame clones, though not all of them. The sample carries about 290,000 clones, around 7.8% recorded once. The genes are TRBV28 and TRBJ2-7; perhaps TRBD2 as D (5 bases). This sequence was found in a young woman in good health. Source material: central memory CD4+ T cells from blood. CDR3: CASTSGGAVEQYV. The DNA for the CDR3 is TGTGCCAGCACCTCCGGCGGAGCGGTAGAGCAGTACGTC.